The 27 T cell receptor beta chains given below trace back to one sample, sequenced in a study of read filtering for tumor transcriptome and immune sequencing. From 400 to 450 ng of RNA, a library with molecular barcoded alpha/delta and beta/gamma adaptors was made. TCRdb re-derived calls from the reads in MiXCR, one entry per CDR3 protein. Among 60,000 to 75,000 distinct CDR3 sequences listed, roughly 19% were seen once. Specimen: a population of CD138-negative cells sorted from bone marrow. These receptors came from a donor aged 40 or older with multiple myeloma.

As regards this clonotype: A read error is possible here, since a much larger clone lies one base away. V usage is TRBV28 and J usage is TRBJ2-5; 8 bases are a match to TRBD1. CDR1 and CDR2 (germline): MDHEN, SYDVKM. V was clipped by 3 bases and J by 5 bases; unmatched bases: 5. The CDR3 sequence is 14 residues long. The CDR3 protein is CASSLTGVGETQYF. Here the CDR3 DNA reads TGTGCCAGCAGTTTGACAGGGGTGGGGGAGACCCAGTACTTC.

This clonotype was found many times. This chain connects TRBV5-1 to TRBJ2-2; a weak D match, TRBD2 (5 bases). Germline values: CDR1 SGHRS, CDR2 YFSETQ. V lost 0 bases to trimming and J lost 7 bases, with 10 bases between them. The CDR3 runs 14 residues. The CDR3 sequence: CASSLARDIGELFF. The CDR3 nucleotides are TGCGCCAGCAGCTTGGCCCGGGATATCGGGGAGCTGTTTTTT.

This clonotype has a handful of counts. The V and J genes are TRBV15 and TRBJ1-4; D ambiguous. The CDR3 is made up of 16 amino acids. Trimming stripped 0 bases from V and 8 bases from J, with 16 bases between. CDR1 is LNHNV and CDR2 is YYDKDF in the germline V gene (reference sequence). CDR3 amino acids: CATSRDLEVVGEKLFF. The CDR3 nucleotides are TGTGCCACCAGCAGAGATCTAGAGGTTGTTGGAGAAAAACTGTTTTTT.

This clonotype was seen many times. The CDR3 DNA reads as TGTGCCAGCAGTTCCTCGGGGGCCGGCAATGAGCAGTTCTTC. Protein product: CASSSSGAGNEQFF. The V call is TRBV12-3 or TRBV12-4, the J call TRBJ2-1; perhaps D is TRBD1 or TRBD2 (6 bases each). Trimming took 4 bases from V and 6 from J, leaving 13 bases between them. The CDR3 has 14 amino acids.

Worth noting for this clonotype: The junction does not match germline at one end; this may be a read error. This chain joins TRBV11-2 and TRBJ2-5, with D possibly TRBD1 on 6 matching bases. Germline V gene data show CDR1 as SGHAT and CDR2 as FQNNGV. This CDR3 comprises 13 residues. DNA for the CDR3: TGTGCCAGCAGCTTAGGGGGGCAAGAGGCCCAGTACTTC. Amino acid sequence: CASSLGGQEAQYF.

In this sample, this clonotype turned up many times. CDR3 residues: CASSLQGMNTEAFF. CDR3 DNA sequence: TGTGCCAGCAGTCTGCAGGGGATGAACACTGAAGCTTTCTTT. The V call is TRBV12-3 or TRBV12-4, the J call TRBJ1-1; a possible D gene is TRBD1 (6 bases). V was trimmed by 5 bases and J by 0 bases, leaving 10 bases between them. CDR3 length: 14 residues.

This clonotype was recorded at least ten times. The chain has TRBV20-1 and TRBJ2-7; TRBD2 agrees at 9 bases. This CDR3 has 12 amino acids. Germline lookup yields CDR1 DFQATT and CDR2 SNEGSKA (reference sequence). V shed 3 bases, J shed 6 bases, and the junction held 3 bases outside the gene matches. CDR3 nucleotide sequence: TGCAGTGCTAGGGGTAGCGGGGGCGAGCAGTACTTC. Residues: CSARGSGGEQYF.

The table lists this clonotype with many counts. This rearrangement joins TRBV4-2 to TRBJ2-5; D is possibly TRBD2 (5 bases). This CDR3 spans 15 amino acids. Germline V lookup: CDR1 LGHNA, CDR2 YNFKEQ. The V end lost 1 base, the J end lost 5 bases, and 14 bases lay between the germline ends. The CDR3 sequence: CASSQALGLTETQYF. The CDR3 DNA reads TGTGCCAGCAGCCAAGCCCTTGGACTTACGGAGACCCAGTACTTC.

In this sample, this clonotype turned up many times. The rearrangement links TRBV2 to TRBJ2-2; 8 bases are shared with TRBD1. Trimming at V came to 7 bases and at J to 6 bases, leaving 7 bases not matched to a gene. Germline V lookup: CDR1 SNHLY, CDR2 FYNNEI. The CDR3 runs to 14 residues. CDR3 in amino acids: CASIKDRGAGELFF. DNA of the CDR3: TGTGCCAGCATCAAAGACAGGGGCGCCGGGGAGCTGTTTTTT. Looking up the rest from reference TRBV2 and TRBJ2-2 gives the full variable domain: EPEVTQTPSHQVTQMGQEVILRCVPISNHLYFYWYRQILGQKVEFLVSFYNNEISEKSEIFDDQFSVERPDGSNFTLKIRSTKLEDSAMYFCASIKDRGAGELFFGEGSRLTVL.

The table lists this clonotype with a count of one. With a far larger clone one base away, a read error is the likely cause. V is TRBV12-3 or TRBV12-4 and J is TRBJ2-2; 9 bases align to TRBD2. CDR3 length: 15 residues. The DNA of the CDR3 is TGTGCCAGCAGTTTAGAACTAGCGGGCACCGGGGAGCTGCTTTTT. As protein: CASSLELAGTGELLF.

A few counts support this clonotype. Its ends do not fully match the called genes, so a read error is possible. J is TRBJ2-1 and V is TRBV15, with D possibly TRBD1 on 5 matching bases. Germline assignment: CDR1 LNHNV and CDR2 YYDKDF (reference sequence). CDR3 size: 19 residues. The CDR3 nucleotides read TGTGCCACCAGCGGAGATCTAGATAGGGGCCGGAGCTCCTACAATGAGCAGTTCTTC. Translated, it gives CATSGDLDRGRSSYNEQFF. Drawing the rest from reference TRBV15 and TRBJ2-1, the complete variable domain is DAMVIQNPRYQVTQFGKPVTLSCSQTLNHNVMYWYQQKSSQAPKLLFHYYDKDFNNEADTPDNFQSRRPNTSFCFLDIRSPGLGDTAMYLCATSGDLDRGRSSYNEQFFGPGTRLTVL.

This clonotype was recorded at least ten times. The chain recombines TRBV6-5 with TRBJ1-5; the D gene is possibly TRBD1 (6 bases). Germline V gives CDR1 MNHEY, CDR2 SVGAGI. This CDR3 comprises 14 residues. V lost 5 bases to trimming and J lost 7 bases, with 15 bases between them. CDR3: CASSRDRLGQPQHF. The CDR3 bases are TGTGCCAGCAGTCGCGACAGGCTGGGCCAGCCCCAGCATTTT.

This clonotype has a count of ten or more. The gene calls are TRBV2 and TRBJ2-3; D is unresolved. Looked up from germline, CDR1 is SNHLY and CDR2 is FYNNEI. V was shortened by 0 bases and J by 6 bases, with 7 bases between the two germline ends. This CDR3 spans 13 amino acids. CDR3 nucleotides: TGTGCCAGCAGTGAAGCCCTCTGGGATACGCAGTATTTT. Its protein product is CASSEALWDTQYF.

This clonotype was recorded many times. V is TRBV6-2 or TRBV6-3 and J is TRBJ2-1; 7 nucleotides align to TRBD2. The CDR3 runs to 12 residues. Losses at the gene ends were 10 bases for V and 8 bases for J; bases not matched to a gene: 8. Germline CDR1 and CDR2: MNHEY and SVGEGT. The CDR3 nucleotides read TGTGCCACCATCGGGACTATTGATGAGCAGTTCTTC. Encoded protein: CATIGTIDEQFF.

This clonotype has a count of ten or more. The chain is built from TRBV20-1 and TRBJ2-3; D perhaps matches TRBD2 (6 bases). Trimming left V 3 bases short and J 4 bases short, with 11 bases between. Germline CDR1 DFQATT, CDR2 SNEGSKA (reference sequence). The CDR3 is made up of 13 amino acids. This CDR3 is CSASGGVADTQYF. As DNA, the CDR3 is TGCAGTGCTAGCGGGGGAGTGGCAGATACGCAGTATTTT.

This clonotype was seen at least ten times. The gene calls are TRBV6-5 and TRBJ2-6; TRBD2 is a possible D gene (5 bases). CDR3 length: 15 amino acids. V was cut by 2 bases and J by 0 bases, with 5 bases left in between. CDR1 is MNHEY, CDR2 SVGAGI, per germline. CDR3 residues: CASSYGSSGANVLTF. The CDR3 region has the DNA TGTGCCAGCAGTTACGGGAGCTCTGGGGCCAACGTCCTGACTTTC.

The sample holds many counts of this clonotype. The rearrangement links TRBV29-1 to TRBJ2-7; D gene ambiguous. The V gene's germline CDR1 is SQVTM and CDR2 ANQGSEA. The CDR3 totals 13 residues. The V gene lost 4 bases and the J gene lost 0 bases, with 10 bases spanning the gap. CDR3: CSVVDALSYEQYF. CDR3 sequence (DNA): TGCAGCGTTGTGGACGCCCTCTCCTACGAGCAGTACTTC.

For this clonotype: This may stem from a read error, because a much larger clone lies one nucleotide away. The chain carries TRBV4-1 and TRBJ1-1, with a possible D match to TRBD1 (6 bases). Germline CDR1 MGHRA, CDR2 YSYEKL. The CDR3 runs 18 residues. V gave up 1 base and J gave up 5 bases, with 23 bases separating them. CDR3: CASSQAFLPRQEGTEAFF. CDR3 sequence (DNA): TGCGCCAGCAGCCAAGCATTTCTTCCGAGACAGGAGGGAACTGAAGCTTTCTTT.

This clonotype appeared many times. The chain combines TRBV10-3 with TRBJ2-1, with D possibly being TRBD1 (6 bases). CDR3 size: 13 residues. CDR1 is ENHRY, CDR2 SYGVKD, per germline. The V end lost 6 bases, the J end lost 8 bases, and 14 bases lay between the germline ends. The CDR3 loop reads CAIRQGEGDEQFF. CDR3 nucleotides: TGTGCCATCAGGCAAGGAGAGGGGGATGAGCAGTTCTTC.

This clonotype was recorded many times. The chain couples TRBV7-8 to TRBJ1-1; 8 nucleotides agree with TRBD1. The germline V gene has CDR1 SGHVS and CDR2 FQNEAQ. With 4 bases clipped from V and 1 base from J, the junction kept 2 bases outside the gene matches. This CDR3 comprises 14 residues. CDR3 nucleotides: TGTGCCAGCAGCTGGGACAGGAAGAACACTGAAGCTTTCTTT. It yields the protein CASSWDRKNTEAFF.

This clonotype was observed many times. This chain joins TRBV20-1 and TRBJ2-7, with 12 positions matching TRBD2. V gave up 5 bases and J gave up 3 bases; unmatched junction bases: 2. Germline lookup yields CDR1 DFQATT and CDR2 SNEGSKA (reference sequence). CDR3 size: 13 residues. DNA for the CDR3: TGCAGTGCTTCTAGCGGGAGGGGCTACGAGCAGTACTTC. Amino acids: CSASSGRGYEQYF.

This clonotype was recorded at least ten times. The CDR3 sequence is CSVAGGLAASSYNEQFF. The CDR3 DNA follows: TGCAGCGTTGCGGGGGGGCTAGCGGCAAGCTCCTACAATGAGCAGTTCTTC. The rearrangement links TRBV29-1 to TRBJ2-1, with TRBD2 matching over 8 bases. From germline, CDR1 is SQVTM and CDR2 ANQGSEA. CDR3 length: 17 amino acids. V was clipped by 4 bases and J by 0 bases; unmatched bases: 11.

This clonotype was observed a handful of times. CDR3 in amino acids: CASSAPGRSDGTQYF. For the CDR3, the DNA is TGTGCCAGCAGCGCCCCGGGAAGAAGTGACGGGACCCAGTACTTC. The chain is built from TRBV11-2 and TRBJ2-5; the D gene is possibly TRBD2 (5 bases). CDR3 size: 15 residues. Germline V lookup: CDR1 SGHAT, CDR2 FQNNGV. V lost 5 bases to trimming and J lost 7 bases, with 20 bases between them. Full variable domain (missing parts from reference TRBV11-2 and TRBJ2-5): EAGVAQSPRYKIIEKRQSVAFWCNPISGHATLYWYQQILGQGPKLLIQFQNNGVVDDSQLPKDRFSAERLKGVDSTLKIQPAKLEDSAVYLCASSAPGRSDGTQYFGPGTRLLVL.

This clonotype occurred many times. The chain joins TRBV18 to TRBJ2-3; 10 bases map to TRBD2. Germline V gene sequence: CDR1 KGHSH, CDR2 LQKENI. With 6 bases clipped from V and 3 bases from J, the junction kept 6 bases outside the gene matches. The CDR3 spans 15 residues. The CDR3 region is CASSPSGGRTDTQYF. The CDR3, as DNA: TGTGCCAGCTCCCCTAGCGGGGGCAGAACAGATACGCAGTATTTT. Combining the CDR3 with reference TRBV18 and TRBJ2-3 gives the whole variable domain NAGVMQNPRHLVRRRGQEARLRCSPMKGHSHVYWYRQLPEEGLKFMVYLQKENIIDESGMPKERFSAEFPKEGPSILRIQQVVRGDSAAYFCASSPSGGRTDTQYFGPGTRLTVL.

By share, this clonotype ranks as medium-sized (0.01 to 0.1%). V gene TRBV11-2 combines with J gene TRBJ2-1; D unresolved. The CDR3 runs to 14 residues. Germline loops: CDR1 SGHAT, CDR2 FQNNGV. V lost 3 bases to trimming and J lost 9 bases, with 15 bases between them. Written as DNA, the CDR3 is TGTGCCAGCAGCTTGATTACACTTTCGGCTGAGCAGTTCTTC. This codes for CASSLITLSAEQFF.

This clonotype was found many times. The CDR3 reads CASSLGFSTDTQYF. In nucleotides, the CDR3 is TGTGCCAGCAGCTTGGGGTTTAGCACAGATACGCAGTATTTT. This chain uses TRBV5-5 with TRBJ2-3; no definite D call. This CDR3 has 14 residues. From germline, CDR1 is SGHKS and CDR2 YYEKEE (reference sequence). The V end was cut by 0 bases, the J end by 0 bases, with 5 bases between.

The rearrangement links TRBV6-2 or TRBV6-3 to TRBJ1-1; D is undetermined. In germline, CDR1 is MNHEY, CDR2 SVGEGT. The V gene lost 2 bases and the J gene lost 8 bases, with 15 bases spanning the gap. CDR3 size: 14 residues. The CDR3 region is CASSYVWRVSEAFF. The CDR3 bases are TGTGCCAGCAGTTACGTCTGGAGAGTCTCGGAAGCTTTCTTT.